This T cell receptor beta chain was identified during a study of T cells in Graves' hyperthyroidism and ophthalmopathy. Study findings and constraints: Classification by a 13 V-J model distinguished ophthalmopathy from stable hyperthyroidism.

Every diagnosis used clinical symptoms, serum thyroxine and TRAb, thyroid ultrasound and orbital computed tomography. The CDR3 regions of TCR beta were amplified from RNA transcripts. HTBI primers were used for first-round RT-PCR of the TCR CDR3. TCRdb re-called the multiplex PCR reads with MiXCR, one entry per CDR3 protein. Counted here are about 640,000 distinct CDR3 sequences, roughly 20% occurring once; the ten biggest clones make up under 35%. The germline V and J ends were trimmed by 0 bases and 5 bases, with 13 bases remaining between them. Germline CDR1 and CDR2: LNHNV and YYDKDF (reference sequence). CDR3 length equals 16 residues. As concerns this clonotype: The antigen remains undetermined.

Sequenced sample: blood. The sequence derives from a man aged 25-45 years with Graves' ophthalmopathy. The chain joins TRBV15 to TRBJ1-4, with D perhaps TRBD1 (5 bases). The CDR3 bases are TGTGCCACCAGCAGAGATAGGGGCAGGGTCAATGAAAAACTGTTTTTT. Translated: CATSRDRGRVNEKLFF.